The 16 T cell receptor beta chains given below trace back to one sample, sequenced in a study of T-cell memory formation after mild COVID-19. TCRdb used MiXCR to reprocess the 5' RACE reads, holding one entry per CDR3 protein. Of under 200,000 distinct CDR3 sequences listed, 30% to 35% are singletons. The specimen was PBMCs or a T cell subset sorted from them (not recorded which). The receptors shown here come from an adult woman who had mild COVID-19 (a few samples of this study predate the infection). Cell type and time point are not known.

V usage is TRBV6-2 or TRBV6-3 and J usage is TRBJ2-6; D gene uncertain. The CDR3 has 16 amino acids. Germline loops: CDR1 MNHEY, CDR2 SVGEGT. Trimming took off 5 bases at V and 0 bases at J, with 11 bases between the two ends. The CDR3 sequence: CASSQPWGSGANVLTF. CDR3 DNA sequence: TGTGCCAGCAGTCAACCTTGGGGCTCTGGGGCCAACGTCCTGACTTTC.

This rearrangement joins TRBV20-1 to TRBJ2-7; 7 bases map to TRBD1. The length of the CDR3 is 16 residues. The germline V gene has CDR1 DFQATT and CDR2 SNEGSKA (reference sequence). V lost 5 bases, J lost 9 bases, and 22 bases stayed unmatched. CDR3 nucleotide sequence: TGCAGTGCTTCTCGGCTTGAGGGGGCGGATTTGGTTGGGCAGTACTTC. Translating it yields CSASRLEGADLVGQYF.

This clonotype was seen ten or more times. V usage is TRBV12-3 or TRBV12-4 and J usage is TRBJ2-2; D may be TRBD1 (6 bases). The CDR3 totals 15 residues. V lost 2 bases and J 3 bases, leaving 10 bases between the germline ends. Here the CDR3 reads CASSLSQGYTGELFF. As DNA, the CDR3 is TGTGCCAGCAGTTTAAGCCAGGGGTACACCGGGGAGCTGTTTTTT.

V usage is TRBV20-1 and J usage is TRBJ1-1; D is unclear. Germline V gene lookup returns CDR1 DFQATT and CDR2 SNEGSKA (reference sequence). Trimming shortened V by 4 bases and J by 5 bases, and 17 bases separated the two germline ends. CDR3 length: 14 amino acids. In DNA form, the CDR3 reads TGCAGTGCTACTGGGGTTCAGACCATGACTGAAGCTTTCTTT. Its translation is CSATGVQTMTEAFF.

This chain links TRBV5-6 with TRBJ2-1; tentative D call: TRBD2 (6 bases). The germline V gene has CDR1 SGHDT and CDR2 YYEEEE. The CDR3 covers 16 residues. V was cut by 4 bases and J by 0 bases, with 14 bases left in between. The CDR3 region has the DNA TGTGCCAGCAGCCTGGGGGACTCGATCTCCTACAATGAGCAGTTCTTC. Translation gives CASSLGDSISYNEQFF.

This clonotype was recorded a few times. This chain uses TRBV6-1 with TRBJ2-6; D perhaps matches TRBD1 (6 bases). The CDR3 spans 16 residues. Trimming pared 10 bases from V and 2 bases from J, leaving 18 bases between. Germline CDR1 is MNHNS and CDR2 is SASEGT. Here the CDR3 reads CATSTGNPPGANVLTF. CDR3 nucleotide sequence: TGTGCCACCTCGACAGGCAACCCCCCTGGGGCCAACGTCCTGACTTTC.

This clonotype was seen only a few times. The chain links TRBV5-1 to TRBJ2-7, with 14 bases aligning to TRBD2. The CDR3 has 18 amino acids. The trim removed 0 bases at V and 2 bases at J, leaving 7 bases unmatched. Germline-derived CDR1 and CDR2 are SGHRS and YFSETQ. The CDR3 DNA reads as TGCGCCAGCAGCTTGGCTCCCGGGACTAGCGGGGGAACCTACGAGCAGTACTTC. This translates into CASSLAPGTSGGTYEQYF.

This clonotype came up once. The rearrangement uses TRBV5-5 and TRBJ1-5; D is unresolved. Per the germline V gene, CDR1 is SGHKS and CDR2 is YYEKEE (reference sequence). V lost 3 bases to trimming and J lost 2 bases, with 18 bases between them. This CDR3 is 17 amino acids long. CDR3 in amino acids: CASSSRAEHAGNQPQHF. The CDR3 DNA is TGTGCCAGCAGCTCACGCGCGGAGCATGCCGGCAATCAGCCCCAGCATTTT.

The CDR3 DNA follows: TGTGCCAGCAGTGCCGGCGGCAGGGCAGGACAATCCGAAGCTTTCTTT. Residues: CASSAGGRAGQSEAFF. This rearrangement joins TRBV6-1 to TRBJ1-1; perhaps TRBD1 as D (5 bases). CDR1 and CDR2 from the germline V gene are MNHNS and SASEGT. V lost 4 bases, J lost 8 bases, and 23 bases lay in between. This CDR3 region has 16 residues.

This rearrangement joins TRBV4-1 to TRBJ1-2, with TRBD1 identical over 7 bases. The V segment lost 0 bases and the J segment 12 bases; nucleotides outside the gene matches: 7. Germline CDR1 and CDR2: MGHRA and YSYEKL. The CDR3 covers 13 residues. CDR3 coding DNA: TGCGCCAGCAGCCAAGATTGGACAGGCATCCACACCTTC. Its protein product is CASSQDWTGIHTF.

V is TRBV12-3 or TRBV12-4 and J is TRBJ2-1; TRBD2 aligns across 7 bases. This CDR3 has 15 amino acids. The V and J ends lost 6 bases and 1 base, in that order; junction bases with no gene match: 6. CDR3 sequence: CASRTSGGSYNEQFF. The CDR3 nucleotides read TGTGCCAGCAGAACCTCCGGGGGGTCCTACAATGAGCAGTTCTTC.

This clonotype has only a few counts. V and J are TRBV11-2 and TRBJ1-2, with 8 bases matching TRBD1. The CDR3 runs to 13 residues. Germline V gene lookup returns CDR1 SGHAT and CDR2 FQNNGV. With V trimmed by 5 bases and J by 4 bases, 3 bases remained unmatched. The CDR3 DNA is TGTGCCAGCAGCCTCGGACAGGGCTATGGCTACACCTTC. This sequence encodes CASSLGQGYGYTF.

This chain joins TRBV14 and TRBJ2-7; 7 positions agree with TRBD2. This CDR3 comprises 13 residues. Germline CDR1 SGHDN, CDR2 FVKESK. The V gene end was trimmed by 3 bases and the J gene end by 2 bases; junction bases not matched to a gene: 1. CDR3: CASSHRGAYEQYF. The CDR3 bases are TGTGCCAGCAGCCATCGGGGGGCCTACGAGCAGTACTTC.

The chain is built from TRBV5-1 and TRBJ2-6; D is uncertain. The germline V gene has CDR1 SGHRS and CDR2 YFSETQ. The CDR3 loop spans 15 amino acids. Trimming removed 2 bases from V and 0 bases from J, with 6 bases in between. CDR3 amino acids: CASSFDPSGANVLTF. CDR3 sequence (DNA): TGCGCCAGCAGCTTCGACCCCTCTGGGGCCAACGTCCTGACTTTC.

V gene TRBV7-2 combines with J gene TRBJ2-2; TRBD2 agrees at 9 bases. Germline V gives CDR1 SGHTA, CDR2 FQGNSA. The trim removed 5 bases at V and 6 bases at J, leaving 4 bases unmatched. The CDR3 loop spans 14 amino acids. CDR3 loop: CASSPGLAAGELFF. CDR3 nucleotide sequence: TGTGCCAGCAGCCCGGGACTAGCTGCCGGGGAGCTGTTTTTT.

The chain couples TRBV11-2 to TRBJ2-7, with D possibly being TRBD2 (5 bases). Germline V lookup: CDR1 SGHAT, CDR2 FQNNGV. The CDR3 is 14 residues long. Trimming cost V 4 bases and J 0 bases, with 10 bases left between them. This CDR3 is CASSSGRGSYEQYF. The DNA for the CDR3 is TGTGCCAGCAGCTCCGGTCGGGGCTCCTACGAGCAGTACTTC.